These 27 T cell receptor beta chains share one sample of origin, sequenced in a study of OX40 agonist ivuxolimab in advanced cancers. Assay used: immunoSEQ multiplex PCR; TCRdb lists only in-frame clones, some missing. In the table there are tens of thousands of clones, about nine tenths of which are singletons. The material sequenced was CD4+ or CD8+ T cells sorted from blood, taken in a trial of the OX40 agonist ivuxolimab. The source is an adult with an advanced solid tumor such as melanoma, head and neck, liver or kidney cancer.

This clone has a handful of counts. CDR3 in amino acids: CASSYPQTTNEKLFF. In nucleotides, the CDR3 is TGTGCCAGCAGCTACCCCCAGACAACTAATGAAAAACTGTTTTTT. This chain joins TRBV7-9 and TRBJ1-4; D unresolved. Germline V lookup: CDR1 SEHNR, CDR2 FQNEAQ (reference sequence). This CDR3 has 15 residues. V was cut by 4 bases and J by 0 bases, with 9 bases left in between.

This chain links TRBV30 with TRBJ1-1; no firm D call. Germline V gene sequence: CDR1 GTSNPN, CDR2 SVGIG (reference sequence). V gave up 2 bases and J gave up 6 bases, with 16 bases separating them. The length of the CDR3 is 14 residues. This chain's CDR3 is CAWSPLVSSSEAFF. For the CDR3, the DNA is TGTGCCTGGAGTCCCCTCGTAAGCTCCTCTGAAGCTTTCTTT.

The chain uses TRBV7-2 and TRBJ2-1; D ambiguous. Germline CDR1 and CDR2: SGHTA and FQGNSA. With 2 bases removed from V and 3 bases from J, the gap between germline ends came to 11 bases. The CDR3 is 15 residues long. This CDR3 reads CASSLMFSSYNEQFF. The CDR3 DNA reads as TGTGCCAGCAGCTTAATGTTTAGCAGCTACAATGAGCAGTTCTTC.

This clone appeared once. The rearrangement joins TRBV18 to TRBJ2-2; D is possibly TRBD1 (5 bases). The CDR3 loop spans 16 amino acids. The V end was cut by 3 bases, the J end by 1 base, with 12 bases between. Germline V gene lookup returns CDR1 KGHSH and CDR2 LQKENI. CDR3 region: CASSPQGSWNTGELFF. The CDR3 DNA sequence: TGTGCCAGCTCACCCCAGGGTAGTTGGAACACCGGGGAGCTGTTTTTT.

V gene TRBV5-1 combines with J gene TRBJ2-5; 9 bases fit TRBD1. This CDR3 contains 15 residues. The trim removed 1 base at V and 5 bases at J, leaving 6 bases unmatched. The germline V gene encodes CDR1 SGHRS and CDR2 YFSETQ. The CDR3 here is CASSLPGTGKETQYF. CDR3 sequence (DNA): TGCGCCAGCAGCTTGCCCGGGACAGGGAAGGAGACCCAGTACTTC.

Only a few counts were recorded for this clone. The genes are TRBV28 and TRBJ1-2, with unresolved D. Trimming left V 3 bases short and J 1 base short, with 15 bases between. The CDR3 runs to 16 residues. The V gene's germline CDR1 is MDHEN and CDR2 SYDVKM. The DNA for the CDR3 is TGTGCCAGCAGTTTTTTACGGCGGACGGGTAACTATGGCTACACCTTC. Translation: CASSFLRRTGNYGYTF.

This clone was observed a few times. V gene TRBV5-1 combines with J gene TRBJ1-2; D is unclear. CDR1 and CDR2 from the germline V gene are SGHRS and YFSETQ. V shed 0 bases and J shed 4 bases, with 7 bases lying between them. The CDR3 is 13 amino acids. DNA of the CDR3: TGCGCCAGCAGCTTGGACACAGCCTATGGCTACACCTTC. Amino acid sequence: CASSLDTAYGYTF.

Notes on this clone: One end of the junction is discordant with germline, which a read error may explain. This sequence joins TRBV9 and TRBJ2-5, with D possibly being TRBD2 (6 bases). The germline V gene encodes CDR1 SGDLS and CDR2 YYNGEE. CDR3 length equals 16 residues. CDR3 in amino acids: CASSARRDSAQETRYF. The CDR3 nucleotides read TGTGCCAGCAGCGCCCGCCGGGACTCGGCTCAAGAGACCCGGTACTTC.

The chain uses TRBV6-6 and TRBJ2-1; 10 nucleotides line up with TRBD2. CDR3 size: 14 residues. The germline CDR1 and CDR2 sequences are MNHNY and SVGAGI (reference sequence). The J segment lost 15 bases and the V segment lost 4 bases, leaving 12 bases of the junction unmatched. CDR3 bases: TGTGCCAGCAGTTTATCGACTAGCGGGCACGCGGGGTTCTTC. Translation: CASSLSTSGHAGFF.

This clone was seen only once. The CDR3 sequence: CSGDIGADTQYF. CDR3 sequence (DNA): TGCAGCGGAGACATCGGAGCGGATACGCAGTATTTT. The chain combines TRBV29-1 with TRBJ2-3, with D unresolved. This CDR3 has 12 residues. V shed 7 bases and J shed 6 bases, with 14 bases lying between them. Germline CDR1 SQVTM, CDR2 ANQGSEA.

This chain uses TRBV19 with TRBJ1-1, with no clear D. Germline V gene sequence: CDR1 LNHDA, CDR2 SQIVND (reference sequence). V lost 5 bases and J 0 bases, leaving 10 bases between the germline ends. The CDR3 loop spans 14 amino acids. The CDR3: CASSFGPLNTEAFF. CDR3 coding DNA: TGTGCCAGTAGTTTCGGGCCGTTGAACACTGAAGCTTTCTTT.

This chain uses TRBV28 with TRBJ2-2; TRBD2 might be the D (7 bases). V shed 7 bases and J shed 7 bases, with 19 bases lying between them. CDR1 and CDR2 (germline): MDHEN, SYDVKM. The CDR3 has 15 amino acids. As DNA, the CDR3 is TGTGCCAGCACTCGTCTTGAGGGGGGGATCGGGGAGCTGTTTTTT. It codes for CASTRLEGGIGELFF.

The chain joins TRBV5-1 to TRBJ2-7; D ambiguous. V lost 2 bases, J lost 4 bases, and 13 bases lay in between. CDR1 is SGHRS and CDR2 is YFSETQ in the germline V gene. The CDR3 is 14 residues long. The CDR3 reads CASSFGPTDYEQYF. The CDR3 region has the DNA TGCGCCAGCAGCTTTGGGCCCACGGATTACGAGCAGTACTTC.

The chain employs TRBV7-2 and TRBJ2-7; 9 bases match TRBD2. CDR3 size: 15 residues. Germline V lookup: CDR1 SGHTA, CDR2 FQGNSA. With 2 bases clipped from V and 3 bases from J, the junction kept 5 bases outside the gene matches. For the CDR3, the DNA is TGTGCCAGCAGCTTATGGTCTAGCGGGATCTACGAGCAGTACTTC. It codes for CASSLWSSGIYEQYF.

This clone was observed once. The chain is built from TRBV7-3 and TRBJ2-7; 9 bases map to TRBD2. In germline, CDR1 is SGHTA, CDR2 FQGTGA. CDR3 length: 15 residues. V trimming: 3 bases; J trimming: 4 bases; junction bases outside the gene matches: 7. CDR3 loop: CASSFGPSGNYEQYF. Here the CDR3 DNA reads TGTGCCAGCAGCTTCGGGCCTAGCGGGAATTACGAGCAGTACTTC.

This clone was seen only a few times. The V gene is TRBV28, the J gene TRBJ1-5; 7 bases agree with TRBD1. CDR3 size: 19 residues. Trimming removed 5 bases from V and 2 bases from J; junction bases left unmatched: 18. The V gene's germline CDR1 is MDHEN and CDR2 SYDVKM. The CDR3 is CASSTRGLNLSWGNQPQHF. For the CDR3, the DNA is TGTGCCAGCAGTACCAGGGGGTTGAATCTATCCTGGGGCAATCAGCCCCAGCATTTT.

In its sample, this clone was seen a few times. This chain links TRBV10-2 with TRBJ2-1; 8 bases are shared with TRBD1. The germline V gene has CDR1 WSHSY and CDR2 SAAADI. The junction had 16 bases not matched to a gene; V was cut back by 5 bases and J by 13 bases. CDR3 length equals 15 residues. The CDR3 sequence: CASSSQGASFVQQFF. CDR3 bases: TGCGCCAGCAGTTCTCAGGGGGCGTCTTTCGTGCAACAGTTCTTC.

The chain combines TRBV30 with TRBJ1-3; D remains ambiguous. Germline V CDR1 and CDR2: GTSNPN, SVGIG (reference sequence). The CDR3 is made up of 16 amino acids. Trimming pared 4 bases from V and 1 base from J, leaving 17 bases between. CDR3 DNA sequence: TGTGCCTGGAACATGGACCGAACCTTTTCTGGAAACACCATATATTTT. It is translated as CAWNMDRTFSGNTIYF. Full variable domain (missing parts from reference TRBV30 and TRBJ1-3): SQTIHQWPATLVQPVGSPLSLECTVEGTSNPNLYWYRQAAGRGLQLLFYSVGIGQISSEVPQNLSASRPQDRQFILSSKKLLLSDSGFYLCAWNMDRTFSGNTIYFGEGSWLTVV.

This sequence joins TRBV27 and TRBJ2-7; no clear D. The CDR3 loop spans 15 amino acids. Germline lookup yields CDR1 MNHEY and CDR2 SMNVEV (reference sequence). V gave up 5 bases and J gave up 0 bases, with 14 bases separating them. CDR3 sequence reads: CASSHRERSSYEQYF. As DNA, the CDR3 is TGTGCCAGCAGTCACCGTGAGAGGAGCTCCTACGAGCAGTACTTC.

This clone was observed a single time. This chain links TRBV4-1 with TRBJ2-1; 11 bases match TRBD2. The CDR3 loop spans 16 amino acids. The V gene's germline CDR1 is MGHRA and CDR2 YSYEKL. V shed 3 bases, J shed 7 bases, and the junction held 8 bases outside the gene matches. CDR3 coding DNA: TGCGCCAGCAGCCAGGATACTAGCGGGAGATGGAATGAGCAGTTCTTC. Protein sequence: CASSQDTSGRWNEQFF.

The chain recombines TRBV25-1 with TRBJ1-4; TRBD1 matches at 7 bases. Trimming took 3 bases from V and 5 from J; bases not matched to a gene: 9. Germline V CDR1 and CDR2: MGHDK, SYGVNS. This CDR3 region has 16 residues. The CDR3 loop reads CASSDRLTGPNEKLFF. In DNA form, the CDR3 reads TGTGCCAGCAGTGACCGTTTGACAGGGCCGAATGAAAAACTGTTTTTT.

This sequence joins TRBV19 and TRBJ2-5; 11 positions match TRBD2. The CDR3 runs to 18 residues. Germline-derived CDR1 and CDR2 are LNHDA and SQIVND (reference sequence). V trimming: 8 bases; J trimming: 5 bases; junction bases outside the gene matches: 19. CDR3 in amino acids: CASRSGALAGGRRETQYF. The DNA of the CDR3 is TGTGCCAGTCGCTCCGGAGCCCTAGCGGGAGGCCGGCGGGAGACCCAGTACTTC. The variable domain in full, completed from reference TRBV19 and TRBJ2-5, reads DGGITQSPKYLFRKEGQNVTLSCEQNLNHDAMYWYRQDPGQGLRLIYYSQIVNDFQKGDIAEGYSVSREKKESFPLTVTSAQKNPTAFYLCASRSGALAGGRRETQYFGPGTRLLVL.

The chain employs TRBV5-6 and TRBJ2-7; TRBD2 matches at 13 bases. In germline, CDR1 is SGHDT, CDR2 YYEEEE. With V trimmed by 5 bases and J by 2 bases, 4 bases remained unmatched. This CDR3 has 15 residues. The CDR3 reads CASRGGTSGTYEQYF. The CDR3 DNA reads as TGTGCCAGCAGGGGAGGGACTAGCGGGACCTACGAGCAGTACTTC.

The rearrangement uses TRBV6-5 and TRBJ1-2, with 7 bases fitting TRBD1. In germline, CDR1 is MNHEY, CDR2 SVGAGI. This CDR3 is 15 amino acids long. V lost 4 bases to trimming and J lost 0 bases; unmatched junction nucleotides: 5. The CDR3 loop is CASSSQGGPNYGYTF. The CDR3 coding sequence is TGTGCCAGCAGTTCTCAGGGGGGCCCTAACTATGGCTACACCTTC.

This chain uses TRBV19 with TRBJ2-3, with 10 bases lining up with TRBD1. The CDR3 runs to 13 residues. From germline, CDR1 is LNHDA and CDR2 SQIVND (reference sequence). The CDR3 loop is CGSGTGVGDTQYF. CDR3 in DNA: TGTGGTTCCGGGACAGGGGTCGGAGATACGCAGTATTTT.

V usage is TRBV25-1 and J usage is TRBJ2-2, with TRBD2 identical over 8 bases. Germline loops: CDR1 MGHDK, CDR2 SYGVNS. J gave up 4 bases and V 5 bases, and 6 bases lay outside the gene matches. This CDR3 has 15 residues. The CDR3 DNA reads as TGTGCCAGCAGTATAAGCGGGAGAGGCACCGGGGAGCTGTTTTTT. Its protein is CASSISGRGTGELFF.

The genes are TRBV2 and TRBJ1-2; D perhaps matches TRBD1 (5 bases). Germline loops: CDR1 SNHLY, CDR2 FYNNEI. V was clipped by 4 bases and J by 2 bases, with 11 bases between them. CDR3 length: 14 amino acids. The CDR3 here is CASSGYRDNYGYTF. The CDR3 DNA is TGTGCCAGCAGTGGATACCGGGACAACTATGGCTACACCTTC.